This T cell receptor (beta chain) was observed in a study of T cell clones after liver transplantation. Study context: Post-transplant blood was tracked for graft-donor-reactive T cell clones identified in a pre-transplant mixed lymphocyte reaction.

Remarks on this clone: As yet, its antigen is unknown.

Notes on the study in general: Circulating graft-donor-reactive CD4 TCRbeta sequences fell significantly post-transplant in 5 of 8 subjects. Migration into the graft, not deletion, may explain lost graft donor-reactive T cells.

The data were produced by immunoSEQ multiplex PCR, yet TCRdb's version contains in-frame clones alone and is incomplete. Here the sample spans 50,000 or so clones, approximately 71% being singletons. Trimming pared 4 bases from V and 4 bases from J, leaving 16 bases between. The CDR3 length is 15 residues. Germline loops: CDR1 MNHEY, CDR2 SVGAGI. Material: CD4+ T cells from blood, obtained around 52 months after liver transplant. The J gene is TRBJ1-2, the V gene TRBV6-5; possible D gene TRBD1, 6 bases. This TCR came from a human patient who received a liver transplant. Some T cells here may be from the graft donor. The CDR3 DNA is TGTGCCAGCAGTTCCTCGAGGGGGAACGGCTATGGCTACACCTTC. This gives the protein CASSSSRGNGYGYTF.